This TCR beta chain was sequenced in a study of PD-1 blockade in classical Hodgkin lymphoma. TCRdb's copy holds only in-frame clones and misses some; the assay was immunoSEQ multiplex PCR. In the table there are about 93,000 clones, about 93% of which are singletons. Every patient relapsed after autologous stem cell transplantation, and brentuximab vedotin exposure varied. The CDR3 extends over 21 amino acids. Looked up from germline, CDR1 is SGHTA and CDR2 is FQGTGA. With 3 bases clipped from V and 1 base from J, the junction kept 14 bases outside the gene matches. General study results and limits: Anyone who began nivolumab under 1 year after ASCT was excluded.

With respect to this clone: Its antigen is as yet unknown.

This clonotype originated in a human donor with classical Hodgkin lymphoma. Source: peripheral blood mononuclear cells (PBMCs), taken before the second cycle of nivolumab. This rearrangement joins TRBV7-3 to TRBJ2-1, with 14 bases lining up with TRBD2. CDR3 protein: CASSFPGTSGSTSESYNEQFF. As DNA, the CDR3 is TGTGCCAGCAGCTTTCCCGGGACTAGCGGGAGTACTTCAGAGTCCTACAATGAGCAGTTCTTC.